These 24 T cell receptor beta chains originate from one sample sequenced in a study of T cell repertoires in cytomegalovirus infection. Using its own MiXCR run on the reads, TCRdb lists one record per CDR3 protein. The profile shows about 24,000 distinct CDR3 sequences, approximately 22% of them singletons. For these TCRs, the target antigens are not known. Sequencing used CD8+ T cells from cultured PBMCs, obtained from culture after CMV antigen stimulation. These receptors all stem from a human donor in good health (CMV status not recorded). Some clones in this sample may be carry-over from other donors' samples.

This clonotype occurred a few times. The V and J genes are TRBV19 and TRBJ2-1, with TRBD1 identical over 7 bases. V was clipped by 9 bases and J by 3 bases; unmatched bases: 20. Germline CDR1 and CDR2: LNHDA and SQIVND (reference sequence). CDR3 size: 18 residues. The CDR3 region is CARPTGTDEDLVYNEQFF. The CDR3 coding sequence is TGTGCCAGGCCAACCGGGACAGATGAGGACTTGGTCTACAATGAGCAGTTCTTC.

This clonotype has only a few counts. V and J are TRBV6-1 and TRBJ1-1, with 7 bases that match TRBD1. Germline CDR1 is MNHNS and CDR2 is SASEGT. Trimming cost V 9 bases and J 1 base; bases outside gene matches: 5. The CDR3 extends over 13 amino acids. The DNA for the CDR3 is TGTGCCAGTAGACAGGGCGAGAACACTGAAGCTTTCTTT. Its translation is CASRQGENTEAFF.

This clonotype was counted ten times or more. This chain connects TRBV7-2 to TRBJ2-3, with 9 bases matching TRBD1. This CDR3 has 16 residues. Trimming cost V 5 bases and J 0 bases; bases outside gene matches: 6. Germline V lookup: CDR1 SGHTA, CDR2 FQGNSA. CDR3 bases: TGTGCCAGCAGCCGACAGGGGGTCTTTAGCACAGATACGCAGTATTTT. Translated: CASSRQGVFSTDTQYF. Supplemented by reference TRBV7-2 and TRBJ2-3, the full variable domain reads GAGVSQSPSNKVTEKGKDVELRCDPISGHTALYWYRQSLGQGLEFLIYFQGNSAPDKSGLPSDRFSAERTGGSVSTLTIQRTQQEDSAVYLCASSRQGVFSTDTQYFGPGTRLTVL.

This chain uses TRBV29-1 with TRBJ2-7; TRBD1 matches at 7 bases. CDR3 length equals 14 residues. Germline V gene lookup returns CDR1 SQVTM and CDR2 ANQGSEA. V dropped 0 bases and J dropped 3; count of bases not matched to a gene: 5. The CDR3 spells CSVEDSDRDYEQYF. In DNA form, the CDR3 reads TGCAGCGTTGAAGACAGTGACAGGGACTACGAGCAGTACTTC.

The chain employs TRBV6-2 or TRBV6-3 and TRBJ2-7, with D uncertain. Trimming left V 4 bases short and J 3 bases short, with 7 bases between. This CDR3 has 12 residues. Germline-derived CDR1 and CDR2 are MNHEY and SVGEGT. As DNA, the CDR3 is TGTGCCAGCAGTTGGATGGGCTACGAGCAGTACTTC. It yields the protein CASSWMGYEQYF.

Many counts were recorded for this clonotype. J is TRBJ2-4 and V is TRBV6-5, with TRBD1 as a possible D gene (5 bases). Trimming left V 2 bases short and J 0 bases short, with 8 bases between. CDR1 and CDR2 (germline): MNHEY, SVGAGI. The CDR3 spans 15 residues. CDR3 DNA sequence: TGTGCCAGCAGTTACCAGGGTCCAGCCAAAAACATTCAGTACTTC. As protein: CASSYQGPAKNIQYF.

The chain's CDR3 is CASSEVAGKNSPLHF. CDR3 DNA: TGTGCCAGCAGTGAAGTGGCAGGGAAAAATTCACCCCTCCACTTT. The chain carries TRBV6-1 and TRBJ1-6, with a possible D match to TRBD1 (5 bases). The CDR3 is 15 amino acids. Per germline, CDR1 MNHNS and CDR2 SASEGT. V was pared by 1 base and J by 7 bases, with 11 bases between.

This clonotype was recorded a few times. V and J are TRBV28 and TRBJ1-2, with 7 nucleotides matching TRBD1. The CDR3 runs 15 residues. Unmatched junction bases numbered 9, after V lost 6 bases and J lost 2 bases. Germline CDR1 and CDR2: MDHEN and SYDVKM. The CDR3 DNA follows: TGTGCCAGCAGGATATCAGACAGGGAGAACTATGGCTACACCTTC. It specifies CASRISDRENYGYTF.

V is TRBV27 and J is TRBJ1-5; D unresolved. Germline CDR1 MNHEY, CDR2 SMNVEV (reference sequence). The length of the CDR3 is 13 residues. V was shortened by 2 bases and J by 4 bases, with 6 bases between the two germline ends. The CDR3 nucleotides read TGTGCCAGCAGTTTAAGCGGGAATCAGCCCCAGCATTTT. Translation gives CASSLSGNQPQHF.

This clonotype was recorded at least ten times. V is TRBV6-5 and J is TRBJ2-2; D is possibly TRBD1 (6 bases). Trimming removed 1 base at V and 1 base at J, with 10 bases between. From germline, CDR1 is MNHEY and CDR2 SVGAGI. The CDR3 contains 16 residues. Here the CDR3 DNA reads TGTGCCAGCAGTTACTTCCCGACAGGGAACACCGGGGAGCTGTTTTTT. It encodes CASSYFPTGNTGELFF.

This clonotype was observed a handful of times. The chain is built from TRBV20-1 and TRBJ1-5, with 9 bases fitting TRBD1. This CDR3 is 14 amino acids long. V was pared by 5 bases and J by 6 bases, with 8 bases of the junction left unmatched. Germline CDR1 reads DFQATT; CDR2 reads SNEGSKA (reference sequence). The CDR3 nucleotides are TGCAGTGCTTTACGGACAGGGGCATTTCAGCCCCAGCATTTT. Its protein is CSALRTGAFQPQHF.

In its sample, this clonotype was seen many times. The V call is TRBV6-4, the J call TRBJ2-1, with 8 positions matching TRBD2. CDR1 MRHNA and CDR2 SNTAGT come from the germline V gene. The CDR3 has 15 amino acids. Trimming took 0 bases from V and 6 from J; bases not matched to a gene: 4. The CDR3 nucleotides are TGTGCCAGCAGTGACTCCCTGAGCGGGGGCAATGAGCAGTTCTTC. Amino acids: CASSDSLSGGNEQFF.

This clonotype showed up many times. This sequence joins TRBV7-8 and TRBJ2-5; no definite D call. The CDR3 is 13 amino acids. V was clipped by 2 bases and J by 5 bases, with 9 bases between them. The germline gives CDR1 SGHVS, CDR2 FQNEAQ. CDR3 sequence (DNA): TGTGCCAGCAGCTTATACCCGGATGAGACCCAGTACTTC. Its translation: CASSLYPDETQYF.

The table lists this clonotype with a few counts. The rearrangement uses TRBV27 and TRBJ2-1; D is unresolved. This CDR3 contains 15 residues. Germline values: CDR1 MNHEY, CDR2 SMNVEV (reference sequence). V gave up 3 bases and J gave up 5 bases, with 14 bases separating them. In DNA, the CDR3 is TGTGCCAGCAGTTTGTTTTCATTCCGGGACAATGAGCAGTTCTTC. Amino acid sequence: CASSLFSFRDNEQFF.

This clonotype was observed a handful of times. The chain combines TRBV20-1 with TRBJ1-6; D gene ambiguous. The germline V gene has CDR1 DFQATT and CDR2 SNEGSKA (reference sequence). This CDR3 is built from 15 residues. The V and J ends lost 4 bases and 4 bases respectively, with 14 bases between them. The CDR3: CSAMAGFNYNSPLHF. Here the CDR3 DNA reads TGCAGTGCTATGGCGGGATTTAATTATAATTCACCCCTCCACTTT.

The chain recombines TRBV29-1 with TRBJ2-1; no firm D call. Germline lookup yields CDR1 SQVTM and CDR2 ANQGSEA. The CDR3 has 13 residues. V lost 1 base, J lost 3 bases, and 7 bases lay in between. The CDR3 DNA reads as TGCAGCGTTGAAGGGGTCAACTACAATGAGCAGTTCTTC. It encodes CSVEGVNYNEQFF.

The chain carries TRBV20-1 and TRBJ1-6; D not resolved. The CDR3 runs to 16 residues. Trimming left V 3 bases short and J 0 bases short, with 12 bases between. The germline CDR1 and CDR2 sequences are DFQATT and SNEGSKA (reference sequence). The CDR3 protein is CSARPVGRSYNSPLHF. In nucleotides, the CDR3 is TGCAGTGCTAGGCCCGTGGGCCGCTCCTATAATTCACCCCTCCACTTT.

This chain joins TRBV3-1 and TRBJ2-7, with 8 positions matching TRBD2. The CDR3 covers 13 residues. Trimming took 2 bases from V and 7 from J; bases not matched to a gene: 4. Germline CDR1 LGHDT, CDR2 YNNKEL (reference sequence). The CDR3 sequence: CASSQPGGGEQYF. CDR3 DNA: TGTGCCAGCAGCCAACCCGGGGGGGGAGAGCAGTACTTC.

This clonotype turned up a few times. The V gene is TRBV7-6, the J gene TRBJ2-7, with TRBD1 as a possible D gene (7 bases). This CDR3 is built from 18 residues. Trimming left V 3 bases short and J 5 bases short, with 26 bases between. Germline CDR1 and CDR2: SGHVS and FNYEAQ. The DNA for the CDR3 is TGTGCCAGCAGCTTGATCCCGAAAAGTCAGGGGGGTGCGGACGAGCAGTACTTC. Translating gives CASSLIPKSQGGADEQYF. Combining the CDR3 with reference TRBV7-6 and TRBJ2-7 gives the whole variable domain GAGVSQSPRYKVTKRGQDVALRCDPISGHVSLYWYRQALGQGPEFLTYFNYEAQQDKSGLPNDRFSAERPEGSISTLTIQRTEQRDSAMYRCASSLIPKSQGGADEQYFGPGTRLTVT.

This clonotype was seen many times. CDR3 DNA: TGTGCCAGCAGCCCCCCGGTTGGCGCGGATACGCAGTATTTT. Amino acids: CASSPPVGADTQYF. The chain links TRBV7-9 to TRBJ2-3; D not resolved. CDR1 is SEHNR, CDR2 FQNEAQ, per germline (reference sequence). Trimming took off 5 bases at V and 6 bases at J, with 15 bases between the two ends. CDR3 length: 14 amino acids.

Many counts were recorded for this clonotype. The chain combines TRBV7-6 with TRBJ2-3; D is unresolved. Germline-derived CDR1 and CDR2 are SGHVS and FNYEAQ. The CDR3 runs to 12 residues. V gave up 5 bases and J gave up 6 bases, with 9 bases separating them. The CDR3 spells CASSPDMDTQYF. For the CDR3, the DNA is TGTGCCAGCAGCCCCGACATGGATACGCAGTATTTT.

In this sample, this clonotype turned up many times. V is TRBV7-9 and J is TRBJ2-3, with TRBD2 identical over 9 bases. This CDR3 contains 16 residues. CDR1 SEHNR and CDR2 FQNEAQ come from the germline V gene (reference sequence). J was trimmed by 4 bases and V by 2 bases; bases with no gene match: 7. CDR3 sequence (DNA): TGTGCCAGCAGCTTACGAGCGGGGGGCTTCTCAGATACGCAGTATTTT. Its translation: CASSLRAGGFSDTQYF.

V and J are TRBV20-1 and TRBJ1-2, with 7 bases aligning to TRBD1. J was trimmed by 8 bases and V by 0 bases; bases with no gene match: 9. Germline V gene data show CDR1 as DFQATT and CDR2 as SNEGSKA (reference sequence). The CDR3 contains 14 residues. CDR3 protein: CSARDLEGATGYTF. The DNA for the CDR3 is TGCAGTGCTAGAGATCTTGAGGGGGCAACAGGCTACACCTTC.

The V and J genes are TRBV4-2 and TRBJ2-7, with a weak D call TRBD1 (6 bases). The germline V gene encodes CDR1 LGHNA and CDR2 YNFKEQ. This CDR3 region has 16 residues. With 0 bases removed from V and 1 base from J, the gap between germline ends came to 13 bases. DNA of the CDR3: TGTGCCAGCAGCCAAGATCGACAGGTGCCTTCCTACGAGCAGTACTTC. It codes for CASSQDRQVPSYEQYF.